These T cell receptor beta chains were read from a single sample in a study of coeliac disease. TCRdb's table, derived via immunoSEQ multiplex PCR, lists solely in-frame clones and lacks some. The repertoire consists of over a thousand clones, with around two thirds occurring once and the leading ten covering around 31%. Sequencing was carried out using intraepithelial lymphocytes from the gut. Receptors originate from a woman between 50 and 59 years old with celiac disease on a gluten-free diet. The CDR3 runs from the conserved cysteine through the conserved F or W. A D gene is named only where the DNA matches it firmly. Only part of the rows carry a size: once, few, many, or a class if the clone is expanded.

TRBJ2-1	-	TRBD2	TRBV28	TGTGCCAGCAGCATTAGCGGGGGGGCTCACTACAATGAGCAGTTCTTC	CASSISGGAHYNEQFF
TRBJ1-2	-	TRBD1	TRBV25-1	TGTGCCAGCAGTAACCCCGGGACAGGGAACTATGGCTACACCTTC	CASSNPGTGNYGYTF
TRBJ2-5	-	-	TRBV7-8	TGTGCCAGCAGCCCCTCAGGGTGGCCGGAGACCCAGTACTTC	CASSPSGWPETQYF
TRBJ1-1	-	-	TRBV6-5	TGTGCCAGCAGTTACCTTGGACATAGTGAAGCTTTCTTT	CASSYLGHSEAFF
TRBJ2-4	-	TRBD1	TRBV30	TGTGCCTGGGGGACAGAAAACATTCAGTACTTC	CAWGTENIQYF
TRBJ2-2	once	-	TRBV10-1	TGCGCCAGCCAGGCCGGGGCCGGGGAGCTGTTTTTT	CASQAGAGELFF
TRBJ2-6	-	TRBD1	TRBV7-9	TGTGCCAGCAGCTCCCCCACAGGGGAGTTGACAGGGGCCAACGTCCTGACTTTC	CASSSPTGELTGANVLTF
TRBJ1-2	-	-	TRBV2	TGTGCCAGCAGTTCGCAGGATTATGGCTACACCTTC	CASSSQDYGYTF
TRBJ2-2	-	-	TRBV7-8	TGTGCTGCAAATAGGGGGGGCTTCGGGGAGCTGTTTTTT	CAANRGGFGELFF
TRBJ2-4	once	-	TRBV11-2	TGTGCCAGCAGCTTAGTCCCCGGAGGCATGGCCAAAAACATTCAGTACTTC	CASSLVPGGMAKNIQYF
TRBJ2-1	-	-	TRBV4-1	TGCGCCAGCAGTCCTGGACGGACGACTACCCACAATGAGCAGTTCTTC	CASSPGRTTTHNEQFF
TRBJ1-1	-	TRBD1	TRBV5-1	TGCGCCAGCAGCTGGGACAGGGACACTGAAGCTTTCTTT	CASSWDRDTEAFF
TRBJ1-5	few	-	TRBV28	TGTGCCAGCAGTTTCTCCCTGGACAAACCTAGCAATCAGCCCCAGCATTTT	CASSFSLDKPSNQPQHF
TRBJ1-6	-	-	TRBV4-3	TGCGCCAGCAGCCAAGGGGACACAACACCAAATTCACCCCTCCACTTT	CASSQGDTTPNSPLHF
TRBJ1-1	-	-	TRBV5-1	TGCGCCAGCAGACGAACCCCCCAGGGCTCCTTGAACACTGAAGCTTTCTTT	CASRRTPQGSLNTEAFF
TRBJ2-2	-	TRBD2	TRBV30	TGTGCCTGGAAGTCGGCTAGCGGGGCCACCGGGGAGCTGTTTTTT	CAWKSASGATGELFF
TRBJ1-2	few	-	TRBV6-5	TGTGCCAGTGGACAGCATACCAACTATGGCTACACCTTC	CASGQHTNYGYTF
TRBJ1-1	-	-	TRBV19	TGTGCCAGTAGTGGAGGGGTATGGGACACTGAAGCTTTCTTT	CASSGGVWDTEAFF
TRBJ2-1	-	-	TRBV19	TGTGCCAGCTCATCACGGGGGACTGAGCAGTTCTTC	CASSSRGTEQFF
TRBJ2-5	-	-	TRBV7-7	TGTGCCAGCAGCCGAAACACAGGGCTTGAGACCCAGTACTTC	CASSRNTGLETQYF
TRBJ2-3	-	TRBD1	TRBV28	TGTGCCAGCAGTTTTTTCGGGACAGGGGCCTACACAGATACGCAGTATTTT	CASSFFGTGAYTDTQYF
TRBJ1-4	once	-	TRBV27	TGTGCCAGCAGTTTAACTCCCCCGGGAGGGGAAAAAGCTAATGAAAAACTGTTTTTT	CASSLTPPGGEKANEKLFF
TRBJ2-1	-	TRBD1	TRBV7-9	TGTGCCAGCAGCTTGGGGACAGGGTTCTCCTACAATGAGCAGTTCTTC	CASSLGTGFSYNEQFF
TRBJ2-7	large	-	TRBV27	TGTGCCAGCAGATTGACTTCGGGGGACTACGAGCAGTACTTC	CASRLTSGDYEQYF
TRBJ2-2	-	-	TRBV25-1	TGTGCCAGCAGTTTTTCTTACACAACCGGGGAGCTGTTTTTT	CASSFSYTTGELFF
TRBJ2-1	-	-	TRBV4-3	TGCGCCAGCAGCCCCGTTAGTGGGGGGATCTACAATGAGCAGTTCTTC	CASSPVSGGIYNEQFF
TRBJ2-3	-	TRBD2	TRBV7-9	TGTGCCAGCAGCTTACCGACTAGCGGGGGGCCAAGCACAGATACGCAGTATTTT	CASSLPTSGGPSTDTQYF
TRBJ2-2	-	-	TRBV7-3	TGTGCCAGCAGCTTAGGGGCAGGGAAGGTGCTCGGGGAGCTGTTTTTT	CASSLGAGKVLGELFF
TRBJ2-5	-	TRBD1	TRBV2	TGTGCCAGCAGTGACAGGGGGCGGGAGACCCAGTACTTC	CASSDRGRETQYF
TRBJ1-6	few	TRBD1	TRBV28	TGTGCCAGTATAGACGGACAGGGGGCAACCTCCCCCCTCCACTTT	CASIDGQGATSPLHF
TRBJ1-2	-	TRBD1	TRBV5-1	TGCGCCAGCAGGCCCAGGGGGCCTTATGGCTACACCTTC	CASRPRGPYGYTF
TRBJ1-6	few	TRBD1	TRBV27	TGTGCCAGCCCCCTGCCCCCTGGACAGGGGTGGTCACCCCTCCACTTT	CASPLPPGQGWSPLHF
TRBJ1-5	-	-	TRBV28	TGTGCCAGCAGTTCTAGGTATCAGCCCCAGCATTTT	CASSSRYQPQHF
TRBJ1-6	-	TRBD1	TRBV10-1	TGCGCCAGCAGTGGGGGGACAGAGAATTCACCCCTCCACTTT	CASSGGTENSPLHF
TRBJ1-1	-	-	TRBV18	TGTGCCAGCTCACTTGCAGGGTTCGACACTGAAGCTTTCTTT	CASSLAGFDTEAFF
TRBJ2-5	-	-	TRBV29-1	TGCAGCGTTGAAGCCGGGGTTGAGACCCAGTACTTC	CSVEAGVETQYF
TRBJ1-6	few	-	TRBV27	TGTGCCAGCAGTGGGAGGGGGGGCTCCTATTCACCCCTCCACTTT	CASSGRGGSYSPLHF
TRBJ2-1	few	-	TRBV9	TGTGCCAGCACCCCCGGGGTTGGATCAGACAATGAGCAGTTCTTC	CASTPGVGSDNEQFF
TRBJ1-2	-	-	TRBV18	TGTGCCAGCTCACCAGGGCAGGGAGGAAGTTACGGCTACACCTTC	CASSPGQGGSYGYTF
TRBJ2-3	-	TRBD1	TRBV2	TGTGCCAGCAGAAGCGGACAGGGCGGCTCAGATACGCAGTATTTT	CASRSGQGGSDTQYF
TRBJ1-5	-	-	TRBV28	TGTGCCAGCACGAGACAGCACAATCAGCCCCAGCATTTT	CASTRQHNQPQHF
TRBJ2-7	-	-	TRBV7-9	TGTGCCAGCAGCAGGCTTATAGATCGTGTGAGGGGGATCTACGAGCAGTACTTC	CASSRLIDRVRGIYEQYF